Listed here is a single T cell receptor (beta chain). Its antigen remains undetermined. The sample holds no much larger clone one base away, and base qualities are not on file. The sample comes from a study of blood T cells in healthy people across ages (dated by TCRdb to about 2015). Broadly, across the study: In model experiments, roughly one uniquely barcoded TCR beta cDNA molecule per two T cells was captured by template switching. Four age groups were formed from the donors: young (average 16 years), middle-aged (less than 40), aged (around 62) and long-lived (approximately 78). Donors of different ages were randomly distributed across sequencing lanes to avoid experimental bias. Two additional independent replicas of 1 million unique cDNA reads from the same blood draw were analyzed for two donors (one aged 18 to 29 and one aged 80 or older). Using deep sequencing normalized with unique cDNA molecular identifiers, the study measured how TCR beta repertoire diversity changes with age. Study-level results and caveats: As age increased, observed TCR beta diversity per million T cells dropped in a roughly linear way, and a significant reduction was already evident by age 40. Observed TCR beta diversity correlated strongly with the percentage of naive T cells measured by flow cytometry. Total diversity estimates from one million sequenced T cells were considered lower bounds and underestimates. The long-lived group showed more naive CD4+ T cells, fewer expanded clones and increased TCR diversity than the aged group, suggesting age selection. Because donor CMV infection status was unknown, age-related changes in expanded clonotypes were potentially confounded. Conclusive comparison of naive and antigen-experienced compartments was prevented by the profiling of bulk unsorted PBMCs.

Systemically healthy Caucasian individuals from Russia, approximately 39 in total and aged about 6 to 100 years, were included as donors. Approximately 9.7 milliliters of peripheral blood were drawn from each donor into EDTA-treated Vacutainer tubes. PBMCs were isolated by Ficoll-Paque density-gradient centrifugation, with at least 7 million obtained per sample. Trizol reagent was used to extract total RNA from PBMCs, with at least 5.5 micrograms per sample. The percentages of naive CD45RAhigh/CD27high T cells were determined by flow cytometry on a PBMC aliquot from every donor. The library came from 5' RACE. These reads were obtained on an Illumina HiSeq 2500. A second PCR of roughly 6 to 12 cycles was run with a J-beta primer mix and a sample-barcoded 5' primer. Each TCR beta cDNA molecule received a unique molecular identifier from a template-switch 5' adaptor carrying 12 random nucleotides. Each sample yielded at least 3 million CDR3-containing paired-end reads. The Mint cDNA synthesis kit, primed by a TRBC-specific oligonucleotide, was used to synthesize first-strand cDNA from all RNA. After uracil-DNA glycosylase treatment, a first 18-cycle PCR used universal primers M1SS and BC2_uni_R on all cDNA. As for the authors' bioinformatics: Normalization of each sample was performed by random selection of 1 million high-quality reads, each carrying a distinct molecular identifier. Instead of being binned into consensus sequences, reads that shared molecular identifiers were thrown out. MiTCR, set to a Q25 quality threshold and the strictest error-elimination algorithm, was used for CDR3 identification, clonotype clustering and error correction. A nonparametric unseen species model using Euler transformation provided a lower-bound estimate of total TCR beta diversity. Using fastp at Q25 and MiXCR, TCRdb reprocessed the public reads and kept productive beta chains. Each CDR3 protein appears once, grouped with its most common genes and DNA. The V and J calls here are based on TCRdb, not the publication. The sample records 780,000 or so distinct CDR3 sequences, 56% of which are singletons. The ten largest make up approximately 24% of the sample.

After removal of 5 bases from V and 0 bases from J, the junction retains 16 bases not matched to a gene. From cysteine to phenylalanine, the CDR3 is 19 amino acids long. Only the CDR3 part of the read is kept: 57 bases, read in frame from the first base. CDR1 and CDR2 are drawn from the germline V gene: SGHVS, FQNEAQ. The sample consisted of blood. The rearrangement combines TRBV7-8 with TRBJ2-4, with 7 bases aligning to TRBD1. The source of this sequence is a man in his forties in good health. The CDR3 in this case is CASSQLFGTEVLAKNIQYF. The DNA sequence reads TGTGCCAGCAGCCAGTTATTCGGGACAGAAGTTCTAGCCAAAAACATTCAGTACTTC.